Given below is one T cell receptor (beta chain) in context. What it binds is unknown. The source of the sample is a study of radiation and T cells in renal cell carcinoma. Background on the study: Nephrectomy followed 15 Gy stereotactic body radiation by 4 weeks. General study results and limits: Top tumor clonotypes rose in blood 2 weeks post-radiation, then contracted.

Repertoires were generated with immunoSEQ multiplex PCR, while TCRdb's copy carries only in-frame clones and drops some. The sample gives about 130,000 clones, more than 75% of which show up once; about 5% is in the top ten. Trimming cost V 0 bases and J 2 bases, with 16 bases left between them. CDR3 length: 17 amino acids. Germline assignment: CDR1 LGHNA and CDR2 YSLEER. Regarding time point: blood 2 weeks post-SBRT. Regarding treatment: 15 Gy SBRT to primary tumor, nephrectomy 4 weeks later. Blood was sampled at baseline, 2 weeks and 4 weeks after SBRT. The patient's renal cell carcinoma had clear cell pathology.

This receptor was taken from a woman in her seventies with renal cell carcinoma. This specimen was blood, taken from a patient whose treatment included radiotherapy and nephrectomy. The chain has TRBV4-3 and TRBJ1-1; D is uncertain. The CDR3 loop reads CASSQDYRTRTNTEAFF. CDR3 bases: TGCGCCAGCAGCCAAGATTATCGGACCCGGACTAACACTGAAGCTTTCTTT.